This T cell receptor beta chain appears in the sequencing data of a study of blood T cell repertoires in COVID-19. About the study: From the United States, Italy and Spain came samples of acute and convalescent COVID-19.

Assay used: immunoSEQ multiplex PCR; TCRdb lists only in-frame clones, some missing. This sample carries some 290,000 clones, over 65% of them seen once, and the ten largest clones take 3.5% to 5.5%. Unmatched junction bases numbered 12, after V lost 6 bases and J lost 7 bases. From germline, CDR1 is MNHEY and CDR2 SVGAGI. The CDR3 extends over 15 amino acids. The receptor's source is a man aged 55 to 70 who had recovered from COVID-19. Material for sequencing was peripheral blood. The chain joins TRBV6-5 to TRBJ2-1, with 7 bases that match TRBD2. CDR3 nucleotide sequence: TGTGCCAGCAGCAGCCGGGAGGTTTCGGAAAATGAGCAGTTCTTC. It translates to CASSSREVSENEQFF.